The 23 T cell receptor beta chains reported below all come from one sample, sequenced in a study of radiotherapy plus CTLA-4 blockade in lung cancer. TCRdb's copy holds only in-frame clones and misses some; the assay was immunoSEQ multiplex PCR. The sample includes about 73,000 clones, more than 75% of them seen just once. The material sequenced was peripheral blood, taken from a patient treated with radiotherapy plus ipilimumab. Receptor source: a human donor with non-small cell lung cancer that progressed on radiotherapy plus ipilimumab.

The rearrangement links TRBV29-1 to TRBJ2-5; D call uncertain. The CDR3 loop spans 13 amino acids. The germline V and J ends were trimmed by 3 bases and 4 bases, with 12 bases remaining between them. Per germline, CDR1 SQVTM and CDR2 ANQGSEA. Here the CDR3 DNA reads TGCAGCGTTGATTGGGAAGCATCAGAGACCCAGTACTTC. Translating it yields CSVDWEASETQYF. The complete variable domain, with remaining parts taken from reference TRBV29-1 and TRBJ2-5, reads SAVISQKPSRDICQRGTSLTIQCQVDSQVTMMFWYRQQPGQSLTLIATANQGSEATYESGFVIDKFPISRPNLTFSTLTVSNMSPEDSSIYLCSVDWEASETQYFGPGTRLLVL.

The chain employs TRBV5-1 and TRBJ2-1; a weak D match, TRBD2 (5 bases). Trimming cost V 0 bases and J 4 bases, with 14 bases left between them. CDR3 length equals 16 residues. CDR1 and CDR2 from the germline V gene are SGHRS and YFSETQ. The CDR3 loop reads CASSLDEGARYNEQFF. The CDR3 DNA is TGCGCCAGCAGCTTGGACGAGGGCGCGCGGTACAATGAGCAGTTCTTC.

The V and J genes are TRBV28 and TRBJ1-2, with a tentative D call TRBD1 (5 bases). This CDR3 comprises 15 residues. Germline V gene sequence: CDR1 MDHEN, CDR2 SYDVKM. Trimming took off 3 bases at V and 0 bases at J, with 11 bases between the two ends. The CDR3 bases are TGTGCCAGCAGTTTCCCCTGGACACCTAACTATGGCTACACCTTC. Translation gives CASSFPWTPNYGYTF.

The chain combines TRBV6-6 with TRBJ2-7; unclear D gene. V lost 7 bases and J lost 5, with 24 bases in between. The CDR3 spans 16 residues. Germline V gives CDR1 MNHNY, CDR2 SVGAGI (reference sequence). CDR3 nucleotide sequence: TGTGCCAGCACCTCTAACGGTGGCTTGGTCCCCCACGAGCAGTACTTC. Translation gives CASTSNGGLVPHEQYF.

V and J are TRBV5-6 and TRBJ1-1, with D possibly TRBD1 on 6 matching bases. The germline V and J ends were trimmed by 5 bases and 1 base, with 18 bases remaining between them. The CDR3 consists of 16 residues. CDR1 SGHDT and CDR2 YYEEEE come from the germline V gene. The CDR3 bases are TGTGCCAGCAGAGGAGTGGGAGACAGGACGAACACTGAAGCTTTCTTT. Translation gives CASRGVGDRTNTEAFF.

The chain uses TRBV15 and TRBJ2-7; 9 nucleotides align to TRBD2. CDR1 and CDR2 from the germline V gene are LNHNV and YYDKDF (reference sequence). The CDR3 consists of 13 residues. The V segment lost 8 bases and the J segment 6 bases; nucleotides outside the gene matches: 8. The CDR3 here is CATGSGSPSEQYV. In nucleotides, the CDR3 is TGTGCCACCGGTAGCGGGAGCCCGTCCGAGCAGTACGTC.

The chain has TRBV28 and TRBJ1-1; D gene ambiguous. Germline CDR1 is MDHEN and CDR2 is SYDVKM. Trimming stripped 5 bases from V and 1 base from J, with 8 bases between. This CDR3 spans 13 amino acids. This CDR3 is CASSPSGNTEAFF. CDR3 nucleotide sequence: TGTGCCAGCAGTCCCTCAGGGAACACTGAAGCTTTCTTT.

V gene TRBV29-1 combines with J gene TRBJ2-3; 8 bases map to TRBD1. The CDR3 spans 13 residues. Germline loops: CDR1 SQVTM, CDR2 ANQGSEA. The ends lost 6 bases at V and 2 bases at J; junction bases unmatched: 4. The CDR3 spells CSVETGATDTQYF. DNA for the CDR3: TGCAGCGTGGAGACAGGGGCCACAGATACGCAGTATTTT.

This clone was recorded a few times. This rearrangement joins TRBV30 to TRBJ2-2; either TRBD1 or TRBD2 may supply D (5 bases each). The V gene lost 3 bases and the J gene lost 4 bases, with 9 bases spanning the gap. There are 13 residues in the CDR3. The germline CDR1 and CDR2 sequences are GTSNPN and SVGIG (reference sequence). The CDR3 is CAWSVGRTGELFF. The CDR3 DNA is TGTGCCTGGAGCGTGGGACGCACCGGGGAGCTGTTTTTT.

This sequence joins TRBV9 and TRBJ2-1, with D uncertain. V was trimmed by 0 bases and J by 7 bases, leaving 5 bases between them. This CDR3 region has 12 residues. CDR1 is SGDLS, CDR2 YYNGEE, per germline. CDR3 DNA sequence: TGTGCCAGCAGCGTAGTTAATAATGAGCAGTTCTTC. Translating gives CASSVVNNEQFF.

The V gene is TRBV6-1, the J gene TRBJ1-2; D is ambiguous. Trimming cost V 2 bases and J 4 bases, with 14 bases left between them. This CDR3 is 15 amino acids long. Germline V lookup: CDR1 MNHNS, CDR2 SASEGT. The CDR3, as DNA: TGTGCCAGCAGTGAAAGAGCAGGAGGACCCTATGGCTACACCTTC. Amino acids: CASSERAGGPYGYTF.

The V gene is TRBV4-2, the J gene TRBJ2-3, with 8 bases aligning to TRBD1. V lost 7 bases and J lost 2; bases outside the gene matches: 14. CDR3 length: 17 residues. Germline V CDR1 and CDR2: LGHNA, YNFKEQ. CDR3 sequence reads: CASTPSSGGGLTDTQYF. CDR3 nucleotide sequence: TGTGCCAGCACACCAAGTTCAGGGGGCGGCCTCACAGATACGCAGTATTTT.

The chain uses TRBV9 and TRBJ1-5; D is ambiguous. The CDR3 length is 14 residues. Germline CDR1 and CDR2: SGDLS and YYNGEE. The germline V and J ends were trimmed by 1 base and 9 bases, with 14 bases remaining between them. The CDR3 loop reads CASSVTAYDPPQHF. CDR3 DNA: TGTGCCAGCAGCGTAACGGCATACGATCCGCCCCAGCATTTT.

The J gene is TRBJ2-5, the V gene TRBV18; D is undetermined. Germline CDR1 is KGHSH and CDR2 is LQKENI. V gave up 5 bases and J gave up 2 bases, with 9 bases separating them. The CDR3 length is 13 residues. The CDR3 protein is CASSDTVQETQYF. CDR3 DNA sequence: TGTGCCAGCTCAGACACAGTACAAGAGACCCAGTACTTC.

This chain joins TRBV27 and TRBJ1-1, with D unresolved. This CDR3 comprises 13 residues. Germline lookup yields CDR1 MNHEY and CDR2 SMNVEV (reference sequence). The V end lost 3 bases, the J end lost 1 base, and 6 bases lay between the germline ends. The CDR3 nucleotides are TGTGCCAGCAGTTTTGCAGGGAACACTGAAGCTTTCTTT. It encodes CASSFAGNTEAFF.

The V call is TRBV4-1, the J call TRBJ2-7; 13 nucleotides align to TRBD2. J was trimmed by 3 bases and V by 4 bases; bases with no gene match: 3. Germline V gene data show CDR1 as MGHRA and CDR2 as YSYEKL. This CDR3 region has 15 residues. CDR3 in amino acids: CASSPRTSGSYEQYF. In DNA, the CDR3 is TGCGCCAGCAGCCCCCGGACTAGCGGGAGCTACGAGCAGTACTTC.

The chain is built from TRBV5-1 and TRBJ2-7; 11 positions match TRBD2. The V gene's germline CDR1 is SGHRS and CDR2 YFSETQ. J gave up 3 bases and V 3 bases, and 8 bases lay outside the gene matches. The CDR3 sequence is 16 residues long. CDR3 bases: TGCGCCAGCAGCTCTTACTCGACTAGCGGGGACTACGAGCAGTACTTC. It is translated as CASSSYSTSGDYEQYF.

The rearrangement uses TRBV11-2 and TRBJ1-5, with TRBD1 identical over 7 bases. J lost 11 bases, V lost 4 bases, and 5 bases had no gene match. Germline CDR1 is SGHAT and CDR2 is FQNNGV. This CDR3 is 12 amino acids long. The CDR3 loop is CASSSGQDAQHF. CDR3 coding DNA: TGTGCCAGCAGCTCAGGACAGGACGCCCAGCATTTT. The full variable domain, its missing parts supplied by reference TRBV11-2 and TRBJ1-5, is EAGVAQSPRYKIIEKRQSVAFWCNPISGHATLYWYQQILGQGPKLLIQFQNNGVVDDSQLPKDRFSAERLKGVDSTLKIQPAKLEDSAVYLCASSSGQDAQHFGDGTRLSIL.

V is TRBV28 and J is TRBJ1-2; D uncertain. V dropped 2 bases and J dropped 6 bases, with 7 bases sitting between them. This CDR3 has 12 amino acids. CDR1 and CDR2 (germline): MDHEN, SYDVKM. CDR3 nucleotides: TGTGCCAGCAGTTTACGTACCCATGGCTACACCTTC. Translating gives CASSLRTHGYTF.

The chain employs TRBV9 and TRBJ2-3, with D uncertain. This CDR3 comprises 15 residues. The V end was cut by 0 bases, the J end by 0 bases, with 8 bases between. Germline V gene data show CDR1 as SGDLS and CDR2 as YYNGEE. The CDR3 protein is CASSVVVGSTDTQYF. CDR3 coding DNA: TGTGCCAGCAGCGTAGTGGTTGGCAGCACAGATACGCAGTATTTT.

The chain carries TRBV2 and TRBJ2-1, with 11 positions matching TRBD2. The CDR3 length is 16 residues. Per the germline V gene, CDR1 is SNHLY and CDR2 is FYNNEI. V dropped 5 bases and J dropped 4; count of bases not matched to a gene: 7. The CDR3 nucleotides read TGTGCCAGCAGTCCGGCGACTAGCGGGAAATACAATGAGCAGTTCTTC. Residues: CASSPATSGKYNEQFF.

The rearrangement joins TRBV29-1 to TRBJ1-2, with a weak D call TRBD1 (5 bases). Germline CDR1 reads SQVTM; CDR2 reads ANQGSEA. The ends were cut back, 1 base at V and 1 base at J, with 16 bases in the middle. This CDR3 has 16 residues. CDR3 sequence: CSVEGPAGTNNYGYTF. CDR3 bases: TGCAGCGTTGAAGGCCCGGCGGGGACCAATAACTATGGCTACACCTTC.

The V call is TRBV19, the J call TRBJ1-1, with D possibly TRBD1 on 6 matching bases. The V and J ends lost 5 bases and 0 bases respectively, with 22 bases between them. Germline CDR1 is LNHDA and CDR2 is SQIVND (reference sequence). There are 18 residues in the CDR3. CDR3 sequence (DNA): TGTGCCAGTAGTCTCAGGGGCGGGACCCTAGGGTTGAACACTGAAGCTTTCTTT. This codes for CASSLRGGTLGLNTEAFF.